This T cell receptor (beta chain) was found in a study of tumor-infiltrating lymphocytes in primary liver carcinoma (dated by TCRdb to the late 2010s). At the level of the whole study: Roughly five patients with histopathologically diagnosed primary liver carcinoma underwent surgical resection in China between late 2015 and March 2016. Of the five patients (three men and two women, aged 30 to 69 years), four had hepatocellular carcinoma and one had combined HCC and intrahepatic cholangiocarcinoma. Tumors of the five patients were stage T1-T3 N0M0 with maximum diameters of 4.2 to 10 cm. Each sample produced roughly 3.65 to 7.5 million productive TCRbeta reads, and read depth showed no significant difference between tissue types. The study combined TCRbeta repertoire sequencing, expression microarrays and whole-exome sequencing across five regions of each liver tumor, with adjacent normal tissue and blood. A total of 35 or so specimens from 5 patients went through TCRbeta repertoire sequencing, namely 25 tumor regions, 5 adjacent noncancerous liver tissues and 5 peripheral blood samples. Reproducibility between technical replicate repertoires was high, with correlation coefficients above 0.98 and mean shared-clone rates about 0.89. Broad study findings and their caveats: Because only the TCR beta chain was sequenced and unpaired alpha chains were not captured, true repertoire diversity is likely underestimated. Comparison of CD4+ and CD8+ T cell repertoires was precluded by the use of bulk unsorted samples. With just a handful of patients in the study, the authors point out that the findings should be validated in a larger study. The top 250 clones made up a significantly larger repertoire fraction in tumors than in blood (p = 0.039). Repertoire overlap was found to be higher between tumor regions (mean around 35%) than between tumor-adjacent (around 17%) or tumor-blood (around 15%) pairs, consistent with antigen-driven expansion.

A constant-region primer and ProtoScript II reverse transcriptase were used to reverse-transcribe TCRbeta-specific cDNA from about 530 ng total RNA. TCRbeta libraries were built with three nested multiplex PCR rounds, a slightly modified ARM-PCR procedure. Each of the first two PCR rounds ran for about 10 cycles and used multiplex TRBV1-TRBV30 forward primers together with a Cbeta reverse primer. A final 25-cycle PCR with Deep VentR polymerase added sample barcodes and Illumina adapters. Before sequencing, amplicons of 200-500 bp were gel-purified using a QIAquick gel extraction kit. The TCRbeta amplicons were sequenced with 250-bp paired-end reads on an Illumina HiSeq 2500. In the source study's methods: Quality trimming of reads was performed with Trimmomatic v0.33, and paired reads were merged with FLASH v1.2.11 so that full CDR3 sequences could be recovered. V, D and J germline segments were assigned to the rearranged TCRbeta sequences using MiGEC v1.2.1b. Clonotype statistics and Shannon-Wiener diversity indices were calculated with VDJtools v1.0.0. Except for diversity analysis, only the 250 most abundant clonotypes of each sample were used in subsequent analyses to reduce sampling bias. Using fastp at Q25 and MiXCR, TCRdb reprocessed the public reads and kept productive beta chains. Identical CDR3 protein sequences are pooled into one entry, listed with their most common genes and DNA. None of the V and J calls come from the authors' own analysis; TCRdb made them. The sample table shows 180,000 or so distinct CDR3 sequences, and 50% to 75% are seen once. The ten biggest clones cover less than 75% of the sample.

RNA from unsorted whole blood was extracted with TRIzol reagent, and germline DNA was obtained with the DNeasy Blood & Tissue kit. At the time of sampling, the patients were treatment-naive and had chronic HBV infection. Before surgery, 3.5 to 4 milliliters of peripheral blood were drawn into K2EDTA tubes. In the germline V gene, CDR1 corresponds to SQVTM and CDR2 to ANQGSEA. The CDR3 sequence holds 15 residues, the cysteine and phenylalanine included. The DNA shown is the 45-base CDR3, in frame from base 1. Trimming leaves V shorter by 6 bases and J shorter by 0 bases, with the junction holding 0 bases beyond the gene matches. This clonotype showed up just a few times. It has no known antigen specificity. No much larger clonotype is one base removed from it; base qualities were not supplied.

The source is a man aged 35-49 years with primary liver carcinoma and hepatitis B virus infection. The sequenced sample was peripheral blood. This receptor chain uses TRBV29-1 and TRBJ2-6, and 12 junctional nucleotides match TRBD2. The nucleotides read TGCAGCGTGGGACTAGCGGGCTCTGGGGCCAACGTCCTGACTTTC. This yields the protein CSVGLAGSGANVLTF.